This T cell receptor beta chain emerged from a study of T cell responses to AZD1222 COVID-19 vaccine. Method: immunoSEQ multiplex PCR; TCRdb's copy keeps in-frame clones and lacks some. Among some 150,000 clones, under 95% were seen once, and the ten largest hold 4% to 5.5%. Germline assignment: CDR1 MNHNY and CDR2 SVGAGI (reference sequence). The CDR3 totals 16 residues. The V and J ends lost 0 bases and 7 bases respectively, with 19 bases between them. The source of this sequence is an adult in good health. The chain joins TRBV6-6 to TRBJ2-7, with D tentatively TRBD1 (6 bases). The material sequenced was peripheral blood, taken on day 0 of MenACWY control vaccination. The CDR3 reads CASSYSQGTSRQEQYF. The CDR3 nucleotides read TGTGCCAGCAGTTACTCCCAGGGGACCAGTCGTCAGGAGCAGTACTTC.